These 13 T cell receptor beta chains were all obtained from the same sample, sequenced in a study of regulatory T cells in long-lasting Graves disease. Arm-PCR of CDR3 regions and iRepertoire HTBI primers were the basis on which TCR beta libraries were built. TCRdb recomputed calls from the multiplex PCR reads with MiXCR, one row per CDR3 protein. The sample consists of approximately 270,000 distinct CDR3 sequences, about 17% of them appearing once. This sample's time point: newly diagnosed GD, antithyroid drugs for less than 3 months. There was RNA extracted from PBMCs, and the TCR library was made from it. The same specimen was also included in a second study, on T cells in Graves' hyperthyroidism and ophthalmopathy.

The sample in question was peripheral blood mononuclear cells (PBMCs), obtained at new diagnosis, from a patient treated with antithyroid drugs. The receptors stem from a woman aged 25 to 39 with Graves disease.

The rearrangement uses TRBV18 and TRBJ1-3; D remains unclear. The V gene lost 0 bases and the J gene lost 0 bases, with 9 bases spanning the gap. Germline V gene data show CDR1 as KGHSH and CDR2 as LQKENI. The length of the CDR3 is 16 residues. The CDR3 DNA reads as TGTGCCAGCTCACCACCCTCAGTCTTCTCTGGAAACACCATATATTTT. It is translated as CASSPPSVFSGNTIYF.

The chain recombines TRBV27 with TRBJ2-6; possibly TRBD1 for D (5 bases). The germline V gene encodes CDR1 MNHEY and CDR2 SMNVEV (reference sequence). V lost 2 bases and J 0 bases, leaving 20 bases between the germline ends. The CDR3 contains 20 residues. In DNA, the CDR3 is TGTGCCAGCAGTTTAAGGCACCTCAGGACACCGAACTCTGGGGCCAACGTCCTGACTTTC. As protein: CASSLRHLRTPNSGANVLTF.

This clonotype was recorded at least ten times. Here the CDR3 DNA reads TGTGCCAGCAGCCAAGTCGCGGATACGCAGTATTTT. The encoded protein is CASSQVADTQYF. This chain uses TRBV3-1 with TRBJ2-3; D is unclear. This CDR3 is 12 amino acids long. The germline gives CDR1 LGHDT, CDR2 YNNKEL (reference sequence). V gave up 1 base and J gave up 6 bases, with 5 bases separating them.

Comments on this clonotype: A far larger clone differs by one base, so this is likely a read error. This chain links TRBV5-1 with TRBJ1-1; TRBD1 matches 7 bases. The CDR3 extends over 16 amino acids. Germline CDR1 and CDR2: SGHRS and YFSETQ. The CDR3 DNA is TGTGCCAGCAGCTTGGGGGGTAGCAGGGGGTTTAATGAAGCTTTCTTT. Residues: CASSLGGSRGFNEAFF.

The rearrangement links TRBV5-1 to TRBJ2-7; 10 bases are a match to TRBD2. The CDR3 has 15 residues. Germline V gives CDR1 SGHRS, CDR2 YFSETQ. The ends lost 0 bases at V and 3 bases at J; junction bases unmatched: 3. CDR3 bases: TGCGCCAGCAGCTTGGAGGCTAGCGGGGGCTACGAGCAGTACTTC. It specifies CASSLEASGGYEQYF.

This clonotype was seen at least ten times. The rearrangement links TRBV11-2 to TRBJ1-2; D perhaps matches TRBD1 (5 bases). V was pared by 0 bases and J by 4 bases, with 9 bases between. Germline assignment: CDR1 SGHAT and CDR2 FQNNGV. This CDR3 is built from 14 residues. This chain's CDR3 is CASSLEGDLYGYTF. The CDR3 nucleotides read TGTGCCAGCAGCTTAGAAGGGGACCTCTATGGCTACACCTTC.

Note on this clonotype: With a much larger clone just one base away, this may be a read error. The chain joins TRBV6-5 to TRBJ1-5, with D possibly matching TRBD1 (6 bases). CDR1 MNHEY and CDR2 SVGAGI come from the germline V gene. The germline V and J ends were trimmed by 2 bases and 2 bases, with 19 bases remaining between them. This CDR3 spans 18 amino acids. CDR3 in amino acids: CASSYPQSSGAGNQPQHF. CDR3 nucleotide sequence: TGTGCCAGCAGTTACCCCCAATCTTCGGGGGCCGGCAATCAGCCCCAGCATTTT.

Only a few counts were recorded for this clonotype. V and J are TRBV7-9 and TRBJ1-1; D ambiguous. The CDR3 has 11 amino acids. Germline V gives CDR1 SEHNR, CDR2 FQNEAQ (reference sequence). Trimming shortened V by 5 bases and J by 3 bases, and 4 bases separated the two germline ends. CDR3 bases: TGTGCCAGCAGCGTATACACTGAAGCTTTCTTT. Translating it yields CASSVYTEAFF. Filled out from reference TRBV7-9 and TRBJ1-1, the complete variable domain reads DTGVSQNPRHKITKRGQNVTFRCDPISEHNRLYWYRQTLGQGPEFLTYFQNEAQLEKSRLLSDRFSAERPKGSFSTLEIQRTEQGDSAMYLCASSVYTEAFFGQGTRLTVV.

This clonotype has a count of ten or more. The chain recombines TRBV2 with TRBJ1-2; D may be TRBD1 (6 bases). The CDR3 contains 16 residues. V was shortened by 6 bases and J by 4 bases, with 21 bases between the two germline ends. Germline CDR1 SNHLY, CDR2 FYNNEI. In nucleotides, the CDR3 is TGTGCCAGCAGGGTACCCGGACAGAGGGGAGGCTATGGCTACACCTTC. The encoded protein is CASRVPGQRGGYGYTF.

In its sample, this clonotype was seen many times. This chain connects TRBV20-1 to TRBJ1-4; no firm D call. Germline lookup yields CDR1 DFQATT and CDR2 SNEGSKA (reference sequence). V lost 5 bases and J 5 bases, leaving 12 bases between the germline ends. The CDR3 runs 13 residues. The CDR3 region is CSAGPGENEKLFF. In nucleotides, the CDR3 is TGCAGTGCTGGCCCGGGCGAGAATGAAAAACTGTTTTTT.

This clonotype was found many times. The chain uses TRBV2 and TRBJ1-5, with 7 nucleotides matching TRBD1. The CDR3 is 16 residues long. The J segment lost 7 bases and the V segment lost 7 bases, leaving 16 bases of the junction unmatched. Germline V gene data show CDR1 as SNHLY and CDR2 as FYNNEI. The CDR3 sequence: CASTGLQGVSGQPQHF. DNA for the CDR3: TGTGCCAGCACAGGTCTCCAGGGGGTGAGTGGGCAGCCCCAGCATTTT.

This clonotype appeared many times. This rearrangement joins TRBV5-1 to TRBJ1-1; TRBD1 is a possible D gene (5 bases). The CDR3 covers 13 residues. V gave up 6 bases and J gave up 5 bases, with 14 bases separating them. CDR1 is SGHRS, CDR2 YFSETQ, per germline. As DNA, the CDR3 is TGCGCCAGCACCCTGGGGGGGGTTACTGAAGCTTTCTTT. It is translated as CASTLGGVTEAFF.

About this clonotype itself: A far larger clone differs by one base, so this is likely a read error. The chain carries TRBV10-3 and TRBJ2-3; 7 nucleotides align to TRBD1. Near its end, the DNA agrees better with TRBJ1-1, so the J call may be wrong. CDR3 length: 19 residues. The germline CDR1 and CDR2 sequences are ENHRY and SYGVKD. CDR3 sequence: CAISESKKLTGDQSTEAFF. In DNA form, the CDR3 reads TGTGCCATCAGTGAGTCAAAAAAACTTACAGGGGACCAGAGCACTGAAGCTTTCTTT.